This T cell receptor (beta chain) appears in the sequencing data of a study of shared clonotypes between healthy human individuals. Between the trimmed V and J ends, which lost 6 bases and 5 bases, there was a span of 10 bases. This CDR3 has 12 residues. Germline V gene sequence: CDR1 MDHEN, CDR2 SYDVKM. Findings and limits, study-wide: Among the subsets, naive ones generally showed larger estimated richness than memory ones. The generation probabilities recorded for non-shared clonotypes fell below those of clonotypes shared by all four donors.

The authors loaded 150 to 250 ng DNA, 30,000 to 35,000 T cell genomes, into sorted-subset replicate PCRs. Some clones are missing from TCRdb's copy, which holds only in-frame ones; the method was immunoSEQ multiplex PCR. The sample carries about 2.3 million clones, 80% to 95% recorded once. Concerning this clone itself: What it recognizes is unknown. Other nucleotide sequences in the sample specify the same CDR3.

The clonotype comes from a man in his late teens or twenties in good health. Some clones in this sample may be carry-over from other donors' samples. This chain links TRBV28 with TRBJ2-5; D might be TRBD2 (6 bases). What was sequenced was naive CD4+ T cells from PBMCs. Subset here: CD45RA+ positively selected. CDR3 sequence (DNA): TGTGCCAGCAGCCTACGGGGGGAGACCCAGTACTTC. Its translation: CASSLRGETQYF.